At least ten counts were recorded for the clone carrying this TCR beta chain. As yet, its antigen is unknown. The data were obtained in a study of T-cell reconstitution after alpha-beta-depleted transplantation in children. Unique molecular identifiers were incorporated when the TCRbeta library was constructed. TCRdb re-called the PCR reads through MiXCR, storing one row per CDR3 protein. Counted here are approximately 85,000 distinct CDR3 sequences, roughly a sixth occurring once; the ten biggest clones make up around 19%. Study-wide results and limits: After one year, T-cell counts and TCRbeta diversity mostly came from new T cells.

CDR1 is SGHTA, CDR2 FQGNSA, per germline. This CDR3 contains 13 residues. The V gene lost 1 base and the J gene lost 2 bases, with 4 bases spanning the gap. This sample comprised PBMCs, mostly from graft donor cells, obtained 180 days after TCRalphabeta/CD19-depleted stem cell transplant. This chain connects TRBV7-2 to TRBJ2-3; unclear D gene. The sequence was collected from a male patient aged 2 to 10 who had a stem cell transplant for acute lymphoblastic leukemia, so the T cells may come from the graft donor. The CDR3 reads CASSLVDTDTQYF. As DNA, the CDR3 is TGTGCCAGCAGCTTAGTGGACACAGATACGCAGTATTTT.